This T cell receptor beta chain was sequenced for a study of radiotherapy plus CTLA-4 blockade in lung cancer. Across the study: There were objective responses in around 18% of patients, and around 31% had disease control.

This clone was detected only once. TCRdb's copy holds only in-frame clones and misses some; the assay was immunoSEQ multiplex PCR. The sample holds 60,000 to 85,000 clones, 70% to 90% seen once. This CDR3 contains 18 residues. The germline V gene encodes CDR1 LNHNV and CDR2 YYDKDF (reference sequence). Trimming removed 0 bases from V and 0 bases from J; junction bases left unmatched: 4. This chain links TRBV15 with TRBJ2-6; 8 bases line up with TRBD2. Sequenced material: peripheral blood, taken from a patient treated with radiotherapy plus ipilimumab. The TCR sequence derives from a human donor with non-small cell lung cancer who had stable disease on radiotherapy plus ipilimumab. The CDR3 protein is CATSREILAGSGANVLTF. The CDR3 coding sequence is TGTGCCACCAGCAGAGAGATCCTAGCGGGCTCTGGGGCCAACGTCCTGACTTTC.